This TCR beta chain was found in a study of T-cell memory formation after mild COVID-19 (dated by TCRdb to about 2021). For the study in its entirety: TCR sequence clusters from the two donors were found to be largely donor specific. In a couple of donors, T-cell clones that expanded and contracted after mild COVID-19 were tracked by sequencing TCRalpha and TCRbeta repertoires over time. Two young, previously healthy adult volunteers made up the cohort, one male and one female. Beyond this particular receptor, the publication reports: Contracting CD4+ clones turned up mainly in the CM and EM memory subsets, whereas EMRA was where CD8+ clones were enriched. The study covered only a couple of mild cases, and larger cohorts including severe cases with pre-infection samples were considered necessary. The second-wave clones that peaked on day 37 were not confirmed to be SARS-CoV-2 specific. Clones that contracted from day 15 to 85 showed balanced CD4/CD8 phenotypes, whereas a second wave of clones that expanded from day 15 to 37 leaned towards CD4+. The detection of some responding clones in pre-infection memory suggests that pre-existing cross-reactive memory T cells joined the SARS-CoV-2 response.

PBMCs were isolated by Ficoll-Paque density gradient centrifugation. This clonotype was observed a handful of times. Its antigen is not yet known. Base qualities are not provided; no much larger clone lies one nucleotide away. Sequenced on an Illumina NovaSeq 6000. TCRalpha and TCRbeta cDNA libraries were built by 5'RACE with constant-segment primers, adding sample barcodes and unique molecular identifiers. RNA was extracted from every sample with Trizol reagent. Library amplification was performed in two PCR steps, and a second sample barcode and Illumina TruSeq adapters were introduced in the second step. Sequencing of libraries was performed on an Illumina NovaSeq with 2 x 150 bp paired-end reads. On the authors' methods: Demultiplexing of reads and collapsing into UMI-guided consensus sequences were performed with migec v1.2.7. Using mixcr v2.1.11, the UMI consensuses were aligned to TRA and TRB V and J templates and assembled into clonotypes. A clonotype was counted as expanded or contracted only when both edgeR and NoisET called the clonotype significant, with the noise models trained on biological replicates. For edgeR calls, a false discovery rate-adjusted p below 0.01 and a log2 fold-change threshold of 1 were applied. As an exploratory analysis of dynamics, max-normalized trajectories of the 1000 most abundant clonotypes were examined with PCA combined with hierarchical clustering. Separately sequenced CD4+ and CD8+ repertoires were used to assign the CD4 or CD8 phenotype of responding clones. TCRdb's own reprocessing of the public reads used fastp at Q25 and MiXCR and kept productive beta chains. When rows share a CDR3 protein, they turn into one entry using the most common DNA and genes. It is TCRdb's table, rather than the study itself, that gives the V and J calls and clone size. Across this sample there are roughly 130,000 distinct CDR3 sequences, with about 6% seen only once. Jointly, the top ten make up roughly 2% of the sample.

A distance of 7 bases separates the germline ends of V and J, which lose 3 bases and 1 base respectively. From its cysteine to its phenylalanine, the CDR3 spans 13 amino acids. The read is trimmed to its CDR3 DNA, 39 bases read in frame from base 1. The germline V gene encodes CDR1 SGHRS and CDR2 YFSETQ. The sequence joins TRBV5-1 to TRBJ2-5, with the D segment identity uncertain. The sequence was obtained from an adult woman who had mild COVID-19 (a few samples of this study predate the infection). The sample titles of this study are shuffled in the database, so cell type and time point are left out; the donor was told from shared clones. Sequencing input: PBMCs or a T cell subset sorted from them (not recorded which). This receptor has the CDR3 CASSSVVQETQYF. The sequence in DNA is TGCGCCAGCAGCTCGGTAGTCCAAGAGACCCAGTACTTC.